What follows is one T cell receptor (beta chain) and its context. What it binds is unknown. The data belong to a study of T cell responses to AZD1222 COVID-19 vaccine. Findings and limits, study-wide: Targeting of unmutated variant regions was reportedly seen in nearly half of spike-specific TCRs.

Generated by immunoSEQ multiplex PCR, the TCRdb table keeps only in-frame clones and is missing some. The table includes fewer than 85,000 clones, about 85% detected once. The analysis combined second doses at about 4 or about 12 weeks. This sequence was found in an adult who received the AZD1222 COVID-19 vaccine. The material was peripheral blood, obtained 28 days after the second AZD1222 dose.

CDR3 amino acids: CASSVGVGSGANVLTF. DNA of the CDR3: TGTGCCAGCAGCGTAGGGGTGGGCTCTGGGGCCAACGTCCTGACTTTC. This chain links TRBV9 with TRBJ2-6; D not certain. Germline assignment: CDR1 SGDLS and CDR2 YYNGEE. The CDR3 contains 16 residues. V was clipped by 0 bases and J by 0 bases, with 7 bases between them.